The clone carrying this TCR beta chain was seen only a few times. Antigen: not known. Here immunoSEQ multiplex PCR was the method, and the copy in TCRdb shows in-frame clones only, minus some. The sample lists 6,500 to 7,500 clones, roughly 79% seen once, with 34% in the top ten. The data were obtained in a study of PD-1 blockade in classical Hodgkin lymphoma. Study-level information: Intravenous nivolumab at 3 mg/kg was given to patients every 2 weeks. General study points: Healthy donors were reported to have higher baseline TCR diversity than newly diagnosed patients.

The CDR3 extends over 17 amino acids. The germline gives CDR1 MDHEN, CDR2 SYDVKM. V was clipped by 6 bases and J by 3 bases; unmatched bases: 15. There was relapse after autologous stem cell transplantation in every patient, and there was variation in brentuximab vedotin exposure. The chain combines TRBV28 with TRBJ2-5; TRBD1 aligns across 8 bases. This sequence originates from a human donor with classical Hodgkin lymphoma. The input for sequencing was peripheral blood mononuclear cells (PBMCs), taken before the second cycle of nivolumab. CDR3 region: CASSLTARQGLEETQYF. In nucleotides, the CDR3 is TGTGCCAGCAGCCTAACCGCTCGACAGGGGTTGGAAGAGACCCAGTACTTC.